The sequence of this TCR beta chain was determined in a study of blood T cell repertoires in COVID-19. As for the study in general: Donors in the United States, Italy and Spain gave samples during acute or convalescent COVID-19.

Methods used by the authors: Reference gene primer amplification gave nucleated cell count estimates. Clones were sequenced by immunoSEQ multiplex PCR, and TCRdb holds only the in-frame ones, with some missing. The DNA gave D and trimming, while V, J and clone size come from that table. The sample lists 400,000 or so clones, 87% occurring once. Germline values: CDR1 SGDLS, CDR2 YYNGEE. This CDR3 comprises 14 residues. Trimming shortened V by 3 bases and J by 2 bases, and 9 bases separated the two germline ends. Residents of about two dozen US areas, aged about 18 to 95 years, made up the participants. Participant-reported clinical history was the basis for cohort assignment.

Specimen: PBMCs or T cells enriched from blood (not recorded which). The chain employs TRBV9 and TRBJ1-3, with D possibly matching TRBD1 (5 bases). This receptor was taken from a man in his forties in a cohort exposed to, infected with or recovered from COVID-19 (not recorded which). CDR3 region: CASSAQGTGNTIYF. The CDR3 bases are TGTGCCAGCAGCGCCCAGGGTACTGGAAACACCATATATTTT.